One TCR beta chain is described in this entry. Which antigen it targets is not known. Nothing much larger sits one base from this clone, and base qualities are not available. The data originate from a study of T-cell memory formation after mild COVID-19 (dated by TCRdb to 2020 to 2022). Background for the entire study: TCR sequence clusters from the two donors were found to be largely donor specific. Longitudinal TCRalpha and TCRbeta repertoire sequencing tracked T-cell clones expanding and contracting after mild COVID-19 in a couple of donors. The cohort was made up of two young adult volunteers, one female and one male, who were previously healthy. Beyond this particular receptor, the publication reports: SARS-CoV-2 specificity of the second-wave clones peaking on day 37 was not confirmed. Some responding clones were found in pre-infection memory, which suggests that pre-existing cross-reactive memory T cells took part in the SARS-CoV-2 response. Clones contracting from day 15 to 85 had balanced CD4/CD8 phenotypes, while a second wave expanding from day 15 to 37 was biased towards CD4+. Only two mild cases were covered in the study, and larger cohorts including severe cases with pre-infection samples were considered necessary. Contracting CD4+ clones were found mainly in CM and EM memory subsets, while CD8+ clones were enriched in EMRA.

The sequencer was an Illumina NovaSeq 6000. TCRalpha and TCRbeta cDNA libraries were constructed by 5'RACE with constant-segment primers, with sample barcodes and unique molecular identifiers being introduced. RNA was extracted from every sample with Trizol reagent. Amplification of the libraries took two PCR steps, and the second step added a second sample barcode plus Illumina TruSeq adapters. Libraries were sequenced on an Illumina NovaSeq with 2 x 150 bp paired-end reads. For the original study's pipeline: Demultiplexing of reads and collapsing into UMI-guided consensus sequences were performed with migec v1.2.7. Using mixcr v2.1.11, the UMI consensuses were aligned to TRA and TRB V and J templates and assembled into clonotypes. A clonotype was counted as expanded or contracted only if both edgeR and NoisET called the change significant, with noise models trained on biological replicates. For edgeR calls, a false discovery rate-adjusted p below 0.01 and a log2 fold-change threshold of 1 were applied. As an exploratory analysis of dynamics, max-normalized trajectories of the 1000 most abundant clonotypes were examined with PCA combined with hierarchical clustering. Separately sequenced CD4+ and CD8+ repertoires were used to assign the CD4 or CD8 phenotype of responding clones. TCRdb reprocessed the public reads (quality trimming at Q25 with fastp, clone calling with MiXCR) and kept in-frame beta chains. Every CDR3 protein is listed once, alongside the most common genes and DNA of its rows. TCRdb, not the original authors, processed these V and J calls. This sample gives about half a million distinct CDR3 sequences in total; about 20% of them show up just once. Roughly an eighth of the sample goes to the ten largest clones.

PBMCs were isolated by Ficoll-Paque density gradient centrifugation. Trimming takes 1 base off V and 5 bases off J; junction bases not matched to a gene: 11. Per the germline V gene, SGHTA is the CDR1 and FQGTGA is the CDR2. The CDR3 goes from the cysteine to the phenylalanine over 17 residues. The CDR3 DNA has 51 bases and is translated from base 1. Sequencing was done on a sample of PBMCs or a T cell subset sorted from them (not recorded which). The sequence links TRBV7-3 to TRBJ2-5; TRBD1 matches 9 bases in the middle. The TCR originated in an adult woman who had mild COVID-19 (a few samples of this study predate the infection). The sample titles of this study are shuffled in the database, so cell type and time point are left out; the donor was told from shared clones. CDR3 protein: CASSLKTGGPLGETQYF. The DNA sequence reads TGTGCCAGCAGCTTAAAAACAGGGGGCCCTTTGGGGGAGACCCAGTACTTC.